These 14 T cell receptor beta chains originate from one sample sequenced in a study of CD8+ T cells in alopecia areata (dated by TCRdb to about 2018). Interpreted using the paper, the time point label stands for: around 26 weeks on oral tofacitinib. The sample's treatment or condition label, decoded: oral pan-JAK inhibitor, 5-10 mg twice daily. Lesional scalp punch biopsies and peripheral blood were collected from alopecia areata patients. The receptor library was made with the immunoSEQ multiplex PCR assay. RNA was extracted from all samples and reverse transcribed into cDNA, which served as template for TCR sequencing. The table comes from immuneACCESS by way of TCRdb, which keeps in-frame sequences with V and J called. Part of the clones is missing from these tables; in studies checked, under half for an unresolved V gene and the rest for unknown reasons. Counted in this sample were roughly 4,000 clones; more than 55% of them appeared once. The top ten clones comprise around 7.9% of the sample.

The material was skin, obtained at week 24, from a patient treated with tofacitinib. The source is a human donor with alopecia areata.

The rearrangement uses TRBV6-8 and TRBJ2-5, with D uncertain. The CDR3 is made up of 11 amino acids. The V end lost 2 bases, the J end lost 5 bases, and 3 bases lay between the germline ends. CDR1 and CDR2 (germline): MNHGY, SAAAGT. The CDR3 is CASSYGETQYF. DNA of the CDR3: TGTGCCAGCAGTTACGGGGAGACCCAGTACTTC.

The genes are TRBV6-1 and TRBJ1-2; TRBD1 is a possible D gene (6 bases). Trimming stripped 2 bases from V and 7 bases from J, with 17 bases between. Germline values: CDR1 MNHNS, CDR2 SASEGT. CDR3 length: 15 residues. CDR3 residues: CASSESIQGVSGYTF. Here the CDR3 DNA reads TGTGCCAGCAGTGAATCAATACAGGGAGTCTCTGGCTACACCTTC.

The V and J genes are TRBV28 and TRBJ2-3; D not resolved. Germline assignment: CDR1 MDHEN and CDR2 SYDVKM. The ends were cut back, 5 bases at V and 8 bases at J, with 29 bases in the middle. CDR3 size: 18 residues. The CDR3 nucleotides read TGTGCCAGCAGTCAATCCCCACGAACTGGACCGAAAGCCGGTACGCAGTATTTT. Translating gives CASSQSPRTGPKAGTQYF. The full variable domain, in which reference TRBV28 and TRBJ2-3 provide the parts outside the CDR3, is DVKVTQSSRYLVKRTGEKVFLECVQDMDHENMFWYRQDPGLGLRLIYFSYDVKMKEKGDIPEGYSVSREKKERFSLILESASTNQTSMYLCASSQSPRTGPKAGTQYFGPGTRLTVL.

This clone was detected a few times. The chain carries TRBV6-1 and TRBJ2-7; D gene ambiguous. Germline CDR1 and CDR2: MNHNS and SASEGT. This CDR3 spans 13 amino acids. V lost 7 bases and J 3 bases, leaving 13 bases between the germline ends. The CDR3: CASKAERGYEQYF. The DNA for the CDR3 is TGTGCCAGCAAGGCGGAACGTGGCTACGAGCAGTACTTC.

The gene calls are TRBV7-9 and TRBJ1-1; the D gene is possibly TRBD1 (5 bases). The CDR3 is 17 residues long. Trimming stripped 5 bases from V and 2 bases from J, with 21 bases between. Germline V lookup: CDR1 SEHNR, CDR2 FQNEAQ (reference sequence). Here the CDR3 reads CASSDAGTEKPNTEAFF. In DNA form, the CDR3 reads TGTGCCAGCAGCGACGCCGGGACGGAGAAGCCTAACACTGAAGCTTTCTTT.

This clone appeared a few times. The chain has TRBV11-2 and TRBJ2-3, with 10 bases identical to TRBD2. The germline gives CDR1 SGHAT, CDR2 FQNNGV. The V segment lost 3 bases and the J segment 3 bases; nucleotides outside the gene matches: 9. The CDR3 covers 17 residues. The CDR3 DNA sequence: TGTGCCAGCAGCTTTTTACCAGCGGGGGGGCGGACAGATACGCAGTATTTT. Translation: CASSFLPAGGRTDTQYF.

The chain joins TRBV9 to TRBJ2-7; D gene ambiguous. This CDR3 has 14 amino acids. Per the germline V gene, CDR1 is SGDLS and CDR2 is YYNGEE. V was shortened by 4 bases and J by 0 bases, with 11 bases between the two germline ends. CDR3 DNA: TGTGCCAGCAGCTCGAAACTGAGCTCCTACGAGCAGTACTTC. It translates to CASSSKLSSYEQYF.

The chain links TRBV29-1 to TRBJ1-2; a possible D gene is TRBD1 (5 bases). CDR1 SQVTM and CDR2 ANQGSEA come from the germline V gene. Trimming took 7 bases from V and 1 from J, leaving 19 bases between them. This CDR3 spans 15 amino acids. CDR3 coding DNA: TGCAGCGGGAGGGACTGGGGACTCGGTAACTATGGCTACACCTTC. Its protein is CSGRDWGLGNYGYTF. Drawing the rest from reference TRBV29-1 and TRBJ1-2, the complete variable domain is SAVISQKPSRDICQRGTSLTIQCQVDSQVTMMFWYRQQPGQSLTLIATANQGSEATYESGFVIDKFPISRPNLTFSTLTVSNMSPEDSSIYLCSGRDWGLGNYGYTFGSGTRLTVV.

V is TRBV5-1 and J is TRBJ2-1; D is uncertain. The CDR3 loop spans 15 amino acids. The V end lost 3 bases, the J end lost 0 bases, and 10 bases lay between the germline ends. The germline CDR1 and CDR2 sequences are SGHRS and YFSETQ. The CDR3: CASSYIRSSYNEQFF. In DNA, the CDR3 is TGCGCCAGCAGCTATATCAGAAGCTCCTACAATGAGCAGTTCTTC.

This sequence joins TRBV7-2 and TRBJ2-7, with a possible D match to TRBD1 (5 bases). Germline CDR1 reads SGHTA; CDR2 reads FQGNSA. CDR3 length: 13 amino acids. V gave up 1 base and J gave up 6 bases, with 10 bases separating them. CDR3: CASSLVVGPEQYF. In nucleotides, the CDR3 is TGTGCCAGCAGCTTAGTGGTGGGGCCCGAGCAGTACTTC.

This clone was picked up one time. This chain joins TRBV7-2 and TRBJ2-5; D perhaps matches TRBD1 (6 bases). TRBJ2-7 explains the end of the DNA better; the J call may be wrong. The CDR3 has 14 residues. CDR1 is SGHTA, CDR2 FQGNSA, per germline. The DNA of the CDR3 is TGTGCCAGCAGCTTTATAAAGGGGGCCTACGAGCAGTACTTC. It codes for CASSFIKGAYEQYF.

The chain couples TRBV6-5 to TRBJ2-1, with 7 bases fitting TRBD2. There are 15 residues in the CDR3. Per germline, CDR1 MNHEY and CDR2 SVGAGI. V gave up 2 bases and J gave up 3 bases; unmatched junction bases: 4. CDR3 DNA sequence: TGTGCCAGCAGTTACGGGTCGGGGGGCTACAATGAGCAGTTCTTC. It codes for CASSYGSGGYNEQFF.

The CDR3 coding sequence is TGTGCCAGCTCCCTAGCGGGGGGGCCGAGAGAGACCCAGTACTTC. It codes for CASSLAGGPRETQYF. The chain employs TRBV11-2 and TRBJ2-5, with 12 bases identical to TRBD2. The V gene's germline CDR1 is SGHAT and CDR2 FQNNGV. This CDR3 region has 15 residues. V was pared by 8 bases and J by 4 bases, with 8 bases of the junction left unmatched.

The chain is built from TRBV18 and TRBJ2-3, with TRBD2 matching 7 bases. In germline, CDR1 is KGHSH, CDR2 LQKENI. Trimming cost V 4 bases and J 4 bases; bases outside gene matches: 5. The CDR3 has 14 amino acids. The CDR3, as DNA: TGTGCCAGCTCACGAGGACTAGAGCCAGATACGCAGTATTTT. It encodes CASSRGLEPDTQYF. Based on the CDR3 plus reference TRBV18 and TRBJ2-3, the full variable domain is NAGVMQNPRHLVRRRGQEARLRCSPMKGHSHVYWYRQLPEEGLKFMVYLQKENIIDESGMPKERFSAEFPKEGPSILRIQQVVRGDSAAYFCASSRGLEPDTQYFGPGTRLTVL.